What follows is one TCR beta chain and its context. Its antigen is still unknown. The data were obtained in a study of cytomegalovirus exposure and HLA in healthy donors. Study-wide results and limits: A few of the chains that were CMV-associated were confirmed in vitro to be specific for CMV antigens. Cytomegalovirus-associated status was assigned to about 180 TCR beta chains. Reported results showed that the classifier diagnosed cytomegalovirus status with high specificity and sensitivity.

This CDR3 is 15 amino acids long. Trimming removed 3 bases from V and 2 bases from J; junction bases left unmatched: 4. CDR1 is LNHDA and CDR2 is SQIVND in the germline V gene (reference sequence). Sequencing used immunoSEQ multiplex PCR; TCRdb keeps in-frame clones, though not all of them. The data contain approximately 100,000 clones, 87% of them seen just once; the ten biggest clones take up over 6%. The J gene is TRBJ2-7, the V gene TRBV19, with TRBD2 identical over 10 bases. The source is a man in his late teens or twenties in good health and CMV-seropositive. The sample was PBMCs. Here the CDR3 reads CASSIPSGGTYEQYF. As DNA, the CDR3 is TGTGCCAGTAGTATCCCTAGCGGGGGAACCTACGAGCAGTACTTC. The full variable domain, completed using reference TRBV19 and TRBJ2-7, is DGGITQSPKYLFRKEGQNVTLSCEQNLNHDAMYWYRQDPGQGLRLIYYSQIVNDFQKGDIAEGYSVSREKKESFPLTVTSAQKNPTAFYLCASSIPSGGTYEQYFGPGTRLTVT.